A single sample is the source of the 2 T cell receptor beta chains below, sequenced in a study of shared clonotypes between healthy human individuals. This table comes from immunoSEQ multiplex PCR, and its TCRdb copy is limited to in-frame clones, with some not included. There are about 2.3 million clones in the sample; approximately 93% occur only once, and about 0.39% lies in the top ten. The sequencing sample was made of naive CD4+ T cells from PBMCs. This sample's subset: CD45RA+ positively selected. The receptors were sampled from a man aged 18 to 29 in good health. Some clones in this sample may be carry-over from other donors' samples.

Comment on this clone: This sample includes further DNA sequences coding for the same CDR3. The chain joins TRBV5-1 to TRBJ2-3; tentative D call: TRBD2 (6 bases). This CDR3 is built from 12 residues. Germline V gives CDR1 SGHRS, CDR2 YFSETQ. Trimming cost V 3 bases and J 5 bases, with 7 bases left between them. The CDR3 region is CASSSGLDTQYF. CDR3 bases: TGCGCCAGCAGCTCGGGACTAGATACGCAGTATTTT.

This chain joins TRBV4-2 and TRBJ1-4; TRBD1 agrees at 9 bases. After removal of 0 bases from V and 5 bases from J, the junction contained 1 base not matched to a gene. CDR1 is LGHNA, CDR2 YNFKEQ, per germline. CDR3 size: 15 residues. CDR3 coding DNA: TGTGCCAGCAGCCAAGATGGACAGGGGAATGAAAAACTGTTTTTT. It translates to CASSQDGQGNEKLFF.